What follows are 24 T cell receptor beta chains derived from one specimen sequenced in a study of human T cells and chemical hapten exposure. Sample time point: patch test 2, 6 weeks after DPC sensitization. This sample's treatment: therapeutic diphenylcyclopropenone sensitization with weekly scalp DPC. TCRdb reprocessed the RACE reads with MiXCR, giving one entry per CDR3 protein. The sample yields some 150,000 distinct CDR3 sequences, 12% seen once. The sequences come from whole blood, collected in connection with sensitization to the hapten diphenylcyclopropenone (DPC). The source of these receptors is a woman aged 50 to 65 with alopecia areata. Some clones in this sample may be carry-over from other donors' samples.

This clonotype was seen a handful of times. The rearrangement links TRBV19 to TRBJ2-3, with a weak D call TRBD2 (6 bases). Germline lookup yields CDR1 LNHDA and CDR2 SQIVND (reference sequence). The CDR3 extends over 15 amino acids. The ends were cut back, 6 bases at V and 0 bases at J, with 13 bases in the middle. In DNA form, the CDR3 reads TGTGCCAGTAGAACCGGGGGAACTAGCACAGATACGCAGTATTTT. Translation: CASRTGGTSTDTQYF.

The rearrangement links TRBV21-1 to TRBJ2-7; the table's D call TRBD1 went unverified against the DNA. TRBV21-1 is listed as a pseudogene. This CDR3 is built from 14 residues. CDR3 nucleotides: TGTGCCAGCCTGGACAGGTTTAAAAACTACGAGCAGTACTTC. Translation gives CASLDRFKNYEQYF.

The chain combines TRBV12-3 or TRBV12-4 with TRBJ1-4; 9 bases align to TRBD1. V lost 6 bases and J lost 5; bases outside the gene matches: 4. The CDR3 has 14 residues. The CDR3 DNA reads as TGTGCCAGCAGAACGGACAGGGGCAATGAAAAACTGTTTTTT. It is translated as CASRTDRGNEKLFF.

The CDR3 coding sequence is TGCAGTGCTAGGGTAGCGGGGGTCACAGATACGCAGTATTTT. It translates to CSARVAGVTDTQYF. This chain connects TRBV20-1 to TRBJ2-3; 9 nucleotides match TRBD2. Germline V gene sequence: CDR1 DFQATT, CDR2 SNEGSKA (reference sequence). This CDR3 comprises 14 residues. Trimming cost V 3 bases and J 2 bases; bases outside gene matches: 3.

The rearrangement uses TRBV5-1 and TRBJ2-5; no reliable D call. Germline CDR1 and CDR2: SGHRS and YFSETQ. With 2 bases removed from V and 5 bases from J, the gap between germline ends came to 16 bases. This CDR3 contains 15 residues. CDR3 amino acids: CASSFSVSVGETQYF. CDR3 nucleotide sequence: TGCGCCAGCAGCTTTTCGGTATCGGTTGGGGAGACCCAGTACTTC.

The rearrangement uses TRBV7-9 and TRBJ2-1, with 15 bases fitting TRBD2. Germline assignment: CDR1 SEHNR and CDR2 FQNEAQ (reference sequence). CDR3 length: 13 amino acids. V trimming: 7 bases; J trimming: 9 bases; junction bases outside the gene matches: 1. CDR3 DNA sequence: TGTGCCAGCACGGGACTAGCGGGAGGTGAGCAGTTCTTC. Residues: CASTGLAGGEQFF.

There are a few counts of this clonotype. This chain connects TRBV7-9 to TRBJ1-4, with 7 bases identical to TRBD1. Germline V lookup: CDR1 SEHNR, CDR2 FQNEAQ (reference sequence). The ends lost 5 bases at V and 10 bases at J; junction bases unmatched: 4. CDR3 size: 12 residues. The CDR3: CASSPGTVKLFF. For the CDR3, the DNA is TGTGCCAGCAGCCCCGGGACAGTAAAACTGTTTTTT.

Worth noting for this clonotype: Mismatch with germline at one junction end may stem from a read error. The V call is TRBV7-3, the J call TRBJ2-3, with D hard to call. The CDR3 has 15 residues. The V gene's germline CDR1 is SGHTA and CDR2 FQGTGA. In DNA form, the CDR3 reads TGTGCCAGCAGCCTAACGGCAGGAGTCACAGATACGCAGTATTTT. It is translated as CASSLTAGVTDTQYF. The variable domain in full, completed from reference TRBV7-3 and TRBJ2-3, reads GAGVSQTPSNKVTEKGKYVELRCDPISGHTALYWYRQSLGQGPEFLIYFQGTGAADDSGLPNDRFFAVRPEGSVSTLKIQRTERGDSAVYLCASSLTAGVTDTQYFGPGTRLTVL.

J is TRBJ1-5 and V is TRBV19; D gene unclear. Germline V gene lookup returns CDR1 LNHDA and CDR2 SQIVND (reference sequence). This CDR3 contains 12 residues. V was trimmed by 5 bases and J by 7 bases, leaving 9 bases between them. CDR3 coding DNA: TGTGCCAGTAGTTGGGCAGGCCAGCCCCAGCATTTT. Protein product: CASSWAGQPQHF.

The chain employs TRBV6-1 and TRBJ2-7; the D is unclear. The V end lost 1 base, the J end lost 4 bases, and 8 bases lay between the germline ends. The CDR3 contains 13 residues. Germline V gives CDR1 MNHNS, CDR2 SASEGT. CDR3 bases: TGTGCCAGCAGTGAAGTGGTAGTGTACGAGCAGTACTTC. Protein: CASSEVVVYEQYF.

At least ten counts were recorded for this clonotype. The chain carries TRBV25-1 and TRBJ1-1, with 11 bases matching TRBD1. V lost 6 bases, J lost 13 bases, and 7 bases stayed unmatched. This CDR3 is built from 12 residues. Germline CDR1 and CDR2: MGHDK and SYGVNS. CDR3 coding DNA: TGTGCCAGCAGGTCCGGGACAGGGGGAGGTTTCTTT. It is translated as CASRSGTGGGFF.

This chain links TRBV12-3 or TRBV12-4 with TRBJ2-2; 10 bases fit TRBD2. The trim removed 3 bases at V and 4 bases at J, leaving 8 bases unmatched. CDR3 size: 17 residues. CDR3 in amino acids: CASSFTSGREGTGELFF. The CDR3 nucleotides read TGTGCCAGCAGTTTCACCAGCGGGAGGGAGGGCACCGGGGAGCTGTTTTTT.

About this clonotype itself: A much more abundant neighbour one base away suggests this may be a read error. This sequence joins TRBV6-1 and TRBJ1-2; the D gene is possibly TRBD1 (5 bases). V was shortened by 2 bases and J by 2 bases, with 6 bases between the two germline ends. Germline-derived CDR1 and CDR2 are MNHNS and SASEGT. The CDR3 has 13 amino acids. Here the CDR3 reads CASSERGNYGYTF. CDR3 DNA sequence: TGTGCCAGCAGTGAACGGGGCAACTATGGCTACACCTTC.

This clonotype was seen repeatedly, ten times or more. V and J are TRBV19 and TRBJ2-5; perhaps TRBD2 as D (6 bases). The V and J ends lost 4 bases and 5 bases respectively, with 14 bases between them. Germline CDR1 LNHDA, CDR2 SQIVND (reference sequence). The CDR3 is made up of 14 amino acids. The CDR3 sequence: CASSKTWGRETQYF. DNA for the CDR3: TGTGCCAGTAGTAAGACATGGGGGAGGGAGACCCAGTACTTC.

This clonotype was recorded a few times. The chain has TRBV11-2 and TRBJ1-5; no firm D call. V lost 0 bases and J lost 2, with 8 bases in between. The CDR3 covers 15 residues. Germline CDR1 SGHAT, CDR2 FQNNGV. The chain's CDR3 is CASSLDPGGNQPQHF. The CDR3 region has the DNA TGTGCCAGCAGCTTAGATCCCGGGGGCAATCAGCCCCAGCATTTT.

This clonotype has at least ten counts. The rearrangement uses TRBV21-1 and TRBJ2-7; the table's D call of TRBD1 was not tested on the DNA. TRBV21-1 is termed a pseudogene. This CDR3 is 14 amino acids long. In DNA form, the CDR3 reads TGTGCCAGCAGCCTCAGGGGGCCTGACTACGAGCAGTACTTC. It yields the protein CASSLRGPDYEQYF.

The V and J genes are TRBV9 and TRBJ2-7; the D call may be TRBD1 or TRBD2 (7 bases each). The CDR3 extends over 13 amino acids. Trimming removed 6 bases at V and 6 bases at J, with 16 bases between. Germline V gene sequence: CDR1 SGDLS, CDR2 YYNGEE. The CDR3 DNA sequence: TGTGCCAGCAAGGGGGCGGGAGAGTCCGAGCAGTACTTC. Residues: CASKGAGESEQYF.

The CDR3 loop is CAISSGTANEKLFF. For the CDR3, the DNA is TGTGCCATCAGTTCCGGGACCGCTAATGAAAAACTGTTTTTT. The chain joins TRBV10-3 to TRBJ1-4; tentative D call: TRBD1 (5 bases). Deletions cut 5 bases from V and 3 bases from J, with 10 bases between. The CDR3 sequence is 14 residues long. Germline lookup yields CDR1 ENHRY and CDR2 SYGVKD.

The chain employs TRBV29-1 and TRBJ2-1; D gene uncertain. V dropped 8 bases and J dropped 0 bases, with 20 bases sitting between them. The CDR3 consists of 16 residues. The germline gives CDR1 SQVTM, CDR2 ANQGSEA. CDR3 DNA sequence: TGCAGCCGCCTCTTCCGAATTCCTCTCTCCTACAATGAGCAGTTCTTC. Encoded protein: CSRLFRIPLSYNEQFF.

This chain joins TRBV19 and TRBJ2-3, with TRBD2 matching 11 bases. V lost 5 bases, J lost 4 bases, and 8 bases stayed unmatched. The CDR3 contains 16 residues. The germline V gene encodes CDR1 LNHDA and CDR2 SQIVND (reference sequence). The DNA for the CDR3 is TGTGCCAGTAGTGTTAATAGCGGGAGGGCGGCAGATACGCAGTATTTT. Translated: CASSVNSGRAADTQYF.

The rearrangement uses TRBV6-5 and TRBJ1-5; D is unclear. The CDR3 has 15 amino acids. CDR1 is MNHEY and CDR2 is SVGAGI in the germline V gene. V lost 4 bases and J lost 7, with 17 bases in between. The chain's CDR3 is CASSFSPVGSQPQHF. As DNA, the CDR3 is TGTGCCAGCAGTTTTTCTCCGGTAGGGAGCCAGCCCCAGCATTTT.

The chain uses TRBV2 and TRBJ1-6; 12 bases line up with TRBD1. This CDR3 is built from 13 residues. Germline V gene data show CDR1 as SNHLY and CDR2 as FYNNEI. The V gene end was trimmed by 7 bases and the J gene end by 9 bases; junction bases not matched to a gene: 1. CDR3: CASTGQGASPLHF. The DNA for the CDR3 is TGTGCCAGCACGGGACAGGGGGCTTCACCCCTCCACTTT.

This clonotype was detected a few times. The chain is built from TRBV18 and TRBJ1-5, with 7 bases that match TRBD1. The CDR3 is 14 residues long. After removal of 3 bases from V and 7 bases from J, the junction contained 6 bases not matched to a gene. The germline gives CDR1 KGHSH, CDR2 LQKENI. For the CDR3, the DNA is TGTGCCAGCTCACCTCGACAGGGAACCCAGCCCCAGCATTTT. As protein: CASSPRQGTQPQHF.

This clonotype was detected a few times. The chain recombines TRBV7-6 with TRBJ2-2; 7 bases are a match to TRBD1. The CDR3 runs 17 residues. After removal of 1 base from V and 0 bases from J, the junction contained 5 bases not matched to a gene. Germline V gives CDR1 SGHVS, CDR2 FNYEAQ. The CDR3 loop reads CASSLVTQGANTGELFF. The DNA for the CDR3 is TGTGCCAGCAGCTTAGTAACGCAGGGGGCGAACACCGGGGAGCTGTTTTTT.